This T cell receptor (beta chain) was identified in a study of cytomegalovirus exposure and HLA in healthy donors. The PCR was carried out with 60 Vbeta primers and 13 Jbeta primers. The method was immunoSEQ multiplex PCR; TCRdb's version includes in-frame clones alone and lacks a portion of them. The sample shows a few hundred thousand clones, 65% to 90% of them seen only once. CDR1 is SNHLY, CDR2 FYNNEI, per germline. The CDR3 runs 13 residues. Whole-study results and caveats: According to an earlier analysis, most TCR beta V segments yielded productive rearrangements about 87% or about 30% of the time.

Points on this clone: Its antigen is still unknown.

The rearrangement joins TRBV2 to TRBJ2-5, with 7 bases lining up with TRBD1. The J call may be mistaken, given a closer DNA end match to TRBJ2-7. This receptor was taken from a girl under 18 in good health and CMV-seronegative. Sequenced sample: PBMCs. The CDR3: CASSARDRYEQYF. The CDR3 coding sequence is TGTGCCAGCAGTGCTCGGGACAGATACGAGCAGTACTTC.